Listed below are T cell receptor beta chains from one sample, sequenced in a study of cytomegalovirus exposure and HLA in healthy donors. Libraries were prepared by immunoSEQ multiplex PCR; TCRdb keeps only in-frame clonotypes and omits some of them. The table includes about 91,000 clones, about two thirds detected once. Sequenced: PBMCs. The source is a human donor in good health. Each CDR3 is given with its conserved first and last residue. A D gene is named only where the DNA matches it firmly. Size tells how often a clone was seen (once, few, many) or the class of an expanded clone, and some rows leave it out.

DNA: TGTGCCAGCTCCGGGACAGGGGCTAATGAAAAACTGTTTTTT
CDR3: CASSGTGANEKLFF
D: TRBD1
V: TRBV18
J: TRBJ1-4
size: .

DNA: TGTGCCATCGGGTTGGACAGTAGCAATCAGCCCCAGCATTTT
CDR3: CAIGLDSSNQPQHF
D: .
V: TRBV10-3
J: TRBJ1-5
size: .

DNA: TGCGCCAGCAGCTTAGAAGGGGCCGACGAGCAGTACTTC
CDR3: CASSLEGADEQYF
D: .
V: TRBV5-1
J: TRBJ2-7
size: .

DNA: TGTGCCAGCAGCGGGACAGGGGGGATCCAAGAGACCCAGTACTTC
CDR3: CASSGTGGIQETQYF
D: TRBD1
V: TRBV5-6
J: TRBJ2-5
size: .

DNA: TGCGCCAGCAGTCGAGGCAGTCCCTACGAGCAGTACTTC
CDR3: CASSRGSPYEQYF
D: .
V: TRBV23-1
J: TRBJ2-7
size: .

DNA: TGTGCCAGCAGCCCTGGGGGGATGGGCACTGAAGCTTTCTTT
CDR3: CASSPGGMGTEAFF
D: .
V: TRBV7-2
J: TRBJ1-1
size: .

DNA: TGCAGCGGCAGCCGGGACAGGAATACAGATACGCAGTATTTT
CDR3: CSGSRDRNTDTQYF
D: TRBD1
V: TRBV29-1
J: TRBJ2-3
size: .

DNA: TGTGCCAGCAGTTTATTGGCAGGGTCGGCCTACAATGAGCAGTTCTTC
CDR3: CASSLLAGSAYNEQFF
D: .
V: TRBV27
J: TRBJ2-1
size: .

DNA: TGCGCCAGCAGCCACGGCCAGGACAATGAGCAGTTCTTC
CDR3: CASSHGQDNEQFF
D: .
V: TRBV4-3
J: TRBJ2-1
size: few

DNA: TGTGCCAGCAGCTTTTCAGGGGGCGATCAGCCCCAGCATTTT
CDR3: CASSFSGGDQPQHF
D: TRBD1
V: TRBV7-6
J: TRBJ1-5
size: few

DNA: TGTGCCAGCAGCTTAGTTTCCGGGCAGTACTTC
CDR3: CASSLVSGQYF
D: .
V: TRBV13
J: TRBJ2-7
size: .

DNA: TGTGCCAGCAGCTTGAGACAGGGAACAGATACGCAGTATTTT
CDR3: CASSLRQGTDTQYF
D: TRBD1
V: TRBV5-4
J: TRBJ2-3
size: few

DNA: TGTGCCAGCAGCAGCGGGGAGGTCGGTGAAAAACTGTTTTTT
CDR3: CASSSGEVGEKLFF
D: .
V: TRBV7-3
J: TRBJ1-4
size: .

DNA: TGCGCCAGCAGCCAAGATCCGGGGGATTATGGCTACACCTTC
CDR3: CASSQDPGDYGYTF
D: .
V: TRBV4-3
J: TRBJ1-2
size: few

DNA: TGTGCCAGCAGCCCCGGGACAGGGGGCGATCAGCCCCAGCATTTT
CDR3: CASSPGTGGDQPQHF
D: TRBD1
V: TRBV7-8
J: TRBJ1-5
size: .

DNA: TGTGCCAGCAGTTTCGACAGGAACACTGAAGCTTTCTTT
CDR3: CASSFDRNTEAFF
D: .
V: TRBV27
J: TRBJ1-1
size: .

DNA: TGTGCCAGCAGCCAAGGACAGGGAGTCCCAGATACGCAGTATTTT
CDR3: CASSQGQGVPDTQYF
D: TRBD1
V: TRBV7-9
J: TRBJ2-3
size: .

DNA: TGTGCCAGCAGCGGTAACAGGGGGCGGAGGAACACTGAAGCTTTCTTT
CDR3: CASSGNRGRRNTEAFF
D: TRBD1
V: TRBV9
J: TRBJ1-1
size: .

DNA: TGTGCCAGCAGCGTTCCCTTAGGAGCGGGGTCAAACAATGAGCAGTTCTTC
CDR3: CASSVPLGAGSNNEQFF
D: TRBD2
V: TRBV9
J: TRBJ2-1
size: .

DNA: TGTGCCACCAGCAGCGCCCGAGGCTCTAGCACCCCTGGGACAGATACGCAGTATTTT
CDR3: CATSSARGSSTPGTDTQYF
D: .
V: TRBV15
J: TRBJ2-3
size: .

DNA: TGTGCCAGCAGGGCTAGAAACCAAGAGACCCAGTACTTC
CDR3: CASRARNQETQYF
D: .
V: TRBV2
J: TRBJ2-5
size: .

DNA: TGTGCCAGCAGCTTGGCTATCGCAGGGATCTACGAGCAGTACTTC
CDR3: CASSLAIAGIYEQYF
D: .
V: TRBV5-6
J: TRBJ2-7
size: few

DNA: TGTGCCAGCAGCTTAGATGGTTTTAGGTTCGGGGACAGGGTGCGCGAGCAGTACTTC
CDR3: CASSLDGFRFGDRVREQYF
D: TRBD1
V: TRBV11-3
J: TRBJ2-7
size: .

DNA: TGTGCCAGCAGTGAAATCCAGAACTATGGCTACACCTTC
CDR3: CASSEIQNYGYTF
D: .
V: TRBV25-1
J: TRBJ1-2
size: .

DNA: TGTGCTAGTGGTTTGGCACTAGCGGGGCTTAGCACAGATACGCAGTATTTT
CDR3: CASGLALAGLSTDTQYF
D: TRBD2
V: TRBV12-5
J: TRBJ2-3
size: few

DNA: TGTGCCAGCAGTGAAGATTTAGGCGGAATCCAAGAGACCCAGTACTTC
CDR3: CASSEDLGGIQETQYF
D: .
V: TRBV6-1
J: TRBJ2-5
size: .

DNA: TGCGCCAGCAGCTTTGGCGGGGGGGGCACAGATACGCAGTATTTT
CDR3: CASSFGGGGTDTQYF
D: TRBD2
V: TRBV5-1
J: TRBJ2-3
size: .

DNA: TGTGCCAGCAGCTCACGGGGAGGGGCGAATTCACCCCTCCACTTT
CDR3: CASSSRGGANSPLHF
D: .
V: TRBV5-4
J: TRBJ1-6
size: .

DNA: TGTGCCAGCAGTGGGGGGGGCTTATTCAGGGCCAATGGGGCAACCTACGAGCAGTACTTC
CDR3: CASSGGGLFRANGATYEQYF
D: .
V: TRBV6-1
J: TRBJ2-7
size: .

DNA: TGCGCCAGCAGCGTTACGGGTCTCGGCGATAATTCACCCCTCCACTTT
CDR3: CASSVTGLGDNSPLHF
D: .
V: TRBV5-1
J: TRBJ1-6
size: .

DNA: TGTGCCTGGGGCCCCGAAATTCAGGCCCTCCACTTT
CDR3: CAWGPEIQALHF
D: .
V: TRBV30
J: TRBJ1-6
size: few

DNA: TGTGCCAGCAGCGCCGAAAGCTACGAGCAGTACTTC
CDR3: CASSAESYEQYF
D: .
V: TRBV7-9
J: TRBJ2-7
size: .

DNA: TGTGCCAGCAGTGACTCGAAAGGGAGTACTGAAGCTTTCTTT
CDR3: CASSDSKGSTEAFF
D: .
V: TRBV6-4
J: TRBJ1-1
size: .

DNA: TGTGCCAGCAGTGAAAAAAATTCGGGAGTCCCTAACTATGGCTACACCTTC
CDR3: CASSEKNSGVPNYGYTF
D: .
V: TRBV6-1
J: TRBJ1-2
size: .

DNA: TGTGCCAGCAGCTTTGATAGCCAGGGTCGTGGCTACACCTTC
CDR3: CASSFDSQGRGYTF
D: .
V: TRBV7-2
J: TRBJ1-2
size: .

DNA: TGCGCCAGCAGCCAAGGGCGGGAGTCGGAGACCCAGTACTTC
CDR3: CASSQGRESETQYF
D: TRBD2
V: TRBV4-3
J: TRBJ2-5
size: .

DNA: TGTGCCGCCCGGGGGGTGTCTGGAAACACCATATATTTT
CDR3: CAARGVSGNTIYF
D: .
V: TRBV10-3
J: TRBJ1-3
size: .

DNA: TGTGCCAGCAGCGGACTTAGCCAGGGGGCATACGAGCAGTACTTC
CDR3: CASSGLSQGAYEQYF
D: TRBD1
V: TRBV7-9
J: TRBJ2-7
size: .

DNA: TGTGCCAGCAGTGAAGCAGGAGGGGTGGACTATGGCTACACCTTC
CDR3: CASSEAGGVDYGYTF
D: .
V: TRBV2
J: TRBJ1-2
size: .

DNA: TGTGCCAGCAGTTTAGGGGGCCCCATGAACACTGAAGCTTTCTTT
CDR3: CASSLGGPMNTEAFF
D: .
V: TRBV27
J: TRBJ1-1
size: .

DNA: TGCGCCAGCAGCTTGGGAGGTCACTACGAGCAGTACTTC
CDR3: CASSLGGHYEQYF
D: .
V: TRBV5-1
J: TRBJ2-7
size: .

DNA: TGTGCCAGCAGTTTTAGACAGGGGAGCAATCAGCCCCAGCATTTT
CDR3: CASSFRQGSNQPQHF
D: TRBD1
V: TRBV6-5
J: TRBJ1-5
size: few

DNA: TGTGCCAGCGGCATGACTAGCGGGGATCAAGAGACCCAGTACTTC
CDR3: CASGMTSGDQETQYF
D: TRBD2
V: TRBV27
J: TRBJ2-5
size: .

DNA: TGTGCCAGCAGAGCTGAAGCGTCCGGAAACACCATATATTTT
CDR3: CASRAEASGNTIYF
D: .
V: TRBV5-6
J: TRBJ1-3
size: few

DNA: TGCAGTGCTAGAGCAGGGTTAGGCTACACCTTC
CDR3: CSARAGLGYTF
D: .
V: TRBV20-1
J: TRBJ1-2
size: few

DNA: TGTGCCAGCAGCTTGTCCGGTGGATTACAGGGTGGTGAGCAGTTCTTC
CDR3: CASSLSGGLQGGEQFF
D: .
V: TRBV5-6
J: TRBJ2-1
size: .

DNA: TGCGCCAGCAGAACCTATTACAGGGGAACCCTTGAAAAACTGTTTTTT
CDR3: CASRTYYRGTLEKLFF
D: TRBD1
V: TRBV23-1
J: TRBJ1-4
size: .

DNA: TGTGCTAGCAGCTTAGGCGGGGGTCACTACGAGCAGTACTTC
CDR3: CASSLGGGHYEQYF
D: TRBD2
V: TRBV7-7
J: TRBJ2-7
size: .